One and the same sample provided the 18 T cell receptor beta chains below, sequenced in a study of metastatic and nonmetastatic thyroid tumors. No patient had received any treatment before thyroid surgery. With MiXCR, TCRdb reprocessed the PCR reads. This sample has approximately 37,000 clones, with over 12% found just once. The sample taken for sequencing was blood. The receptors shown here come from a male donor with papillary thyroid cancer or a benign thyroid nodule (not recorded which). Some clones in this sample may be carry-over from other donors' samples.

This clone was detected many times. The chain carries TRBV9 and TRBJ2-6, with no clear D. Trimming pared 4 bases from V and 1 base from J, leaving 6 bases between. CDR1 and CDR2 from the germline V gene are SGDLS and YYNGEE. The length of the CDR3 is 14 residues. CDR3 DNA: TGTGCCAGCAGCCGTCCTTCTGGGGCCAACGTCCTGACTTTC. This translates into CASSRPSGANVLTF.

The table lists this clone with many counts. The rearrangement uses TRBV29-1 and TRBJ1-1; D is ambiguous. The V gene's germline CDR1 is SQVTM and CDR2 ANQGSEA. With 0 bases removed from V and 5 bases from J, the gap between germline ends came to 13 bases. This CDR3 comprises 14 residues. The DNA of the CDR3 is TGCAGCGTTGAAGATCTTAAAGAAAGGACTGAAGCTTTCTTT. Amino acid sequence: CSVEDLKERTEAFF.

This clone was detected once. Because the CDR3 is missing its conserved closing phenylalanine or tryptophan, this is likely a read error. The chain has TRBV7-9 and TRBJ1-2, with D tentatively TRBD1 (6 bases). The length of the CDR3 is 13 residues. Per the germline V gene, CDR1 is SEHNR and CDR2 is FQNEAQ (reference sequence). CDR3 nucleotide sequence: TGTGCCAGCAGCCCCACAGGGAACTATCGCTACACCATC. Protein sequence: CASSPTGNYRYTI.

The J gene is TRBJ2-1, the V gene TRBV5-1; TRBD2 aligns across 12 bases. Per the germline V gene, CDR1 is SGHRS and CDR2 is YFSETQ. Germline trimming cut 4 bases from V and 0 bases from J; bases unmatched to any gene: 8. CDR3 size: 18 residues. This CDR3 reads CASSGGLAGPRSYNEQFF. The CDR3 nucleotides read TGCGCCAGCAGCGGTGGACTAGCGGGACCCCGCTCCTACAATGAGCAGTTCTTC.

This clone was seen at least ten times. The V and J genes are TRBV6-1 and TRBJ2-2, with 7 positions matching TRBD2. In germline, CDR1 is MNHNS, CDR2 SASEGT. V was pared by 1 base and J by 2 bases, with 7 bases of the junction left unmatched. The CDR3 sequence is 17 residues long. The CDR3 DNA sequence: TGTGCCAGCAGTGAAGTACGAACGGGACTAAACACCGGGGAGCTGTTTTTT. Translating gives CASSEVRTGLNTGELFF.

Note on this clone: A read error may be the cause here, since a much bigger clone is one base away. This chain links TRBV18 with TRBJ2-5, with TRBD2 as a possible D gene (6 bases). V lost 3 bases and J lost 4, with 9 bases in between. The germline gives CDR1 KGHSH, CDR2 LQKENI. This CDR3 has 13 amino acids. The DNA of the CDR3 is TGTGCCAGCTCACCGGTGGGGGGAGAGACCCAGTACTTC. It specifies CASSPVGGETQYF.

This clone was picked up many times. The chain recombines TRBV6-1 with TRBJ2-1, with 9 nucleotides matching TRBD1. Germline CDR1 reads MNHNS; CDR2 reads SASEGT. The V gene end was trimmed by 5 bases and the J gene end by 5 bases; junction bases not matched to a gene: 7. The CDR3 extends over 15 amino acids. Written as DNA, the CDR3 is TGTGCCAGCAGTTCCGCCGGGACAGGGAACAATGAGCAGTTCTTC. It yields the protein CASSSAGTGNNEQFF.

The gene calls are TRBV28 and TRBJ1-1, with D possibly being TRBD1 (6 bases). The germline gives CDR1 MDHEN, CDR2 SYDVKM. This CDR3 has 18 amino acids. Trimming shortened V by 0 bases and J by 0 bases, and 17 bases separated the two germline ends. The chain's CDR3 is CASSLWGGGHPMNTEAFF. In DNA form, the CDR3 reads TGTGCCAGCAGTTTATGGGGAGGGGGGCACCCCATGAACACTGAAGCTTTCTTT.

This clone ranks as medium-sized. The CDR3 DNA is TGTGCCAGCAGTTTAGGCGCGGGGAGGAGCTCCTACGAGCAGTACTTC. Its translation: CASSLGAGRSSYEQYF. The rearrangement joins TRBV12-3 or TRBV12-4 to TRBJ2-7, with a tentative D call TRBD2 (6 bases). V was cut by 1 base and J by 0 bases, with 13 bases left in between. CDR3 length: 16 residues.

This clone was seen repeatedly, ten times or more. This chain joins TRBV5-1 and TRBJ2-3, with D unresolved. Looked up from germline, CDR1 is SGHRS and CDR2 is YFSETQ. There are 15 residues in the CDR3. Between the trimmed V and J ends, which lost 7 bases and 0 bases, there was a span of 15 bases. CDR3 DNA: TGCGCCAGCTGCCTCTTAGAACCTAGCACAGATACGCAGTATTTT. This encodes CASCLLEPSTDTQYF.

The CDR3 protein is CASILGGFYEQYF. The CDR3 DNA reads TGTGCCAGCATCTTGGGAGGATTCTACGAGCAGTACTTC. This chain uses TRBV11-3 with TRBJ2-7; maybe TRBD2 (6 bases). From germline, CDR1 is SGHNT and CDR2 YENEEA. CDR3 length: 13 residues. Trimming shortened V by 7 bases and J by 3 bases, and 13 bases separated the two germline ends.

About this clone: At one of its ends the junction is not consistent with the germline gene, which may arise from a read error. V is TRBV11-1 and J is TRBJ2-1; 15 bases align to TRBD2. This CDR3 region has 16 residues. From germline, CDR1 is SGHAT and CDR2 FQDESV (reference sequence). The CDR3: CASSLGTSGRFDEKFF. The CDR3, as DNA: TGTGCCAGCAGCCTTGGGACTAGCGGGAGGTTCGATGAGAAGTTCTTC.

This clone was seen more than once but under ten times. The junction and the germline gene differ at one end; a read error may be behind it. The same CDR3 also results from other DNA sequences found in this sample. This sequence joins TRBV19 and TRBJ2-7; D unresolved. The germline CDR1 and CDR2 sequences are LNHDA and SQIVND (reference sequence). The CDR3 loop spans 14 amino acids. The CDR3 sequence is CASSIGTRRYEQYF. CDR3 DNA: TGTGCAAGTAGTATCGGTACCAGACGTTACGAGCAGTACTTC.

This clone showed up many times. The chain couples TRBV13 to TRBJ2-1; D unresolved. Deletions cut 3 bases from V and 5 bases from J, with 11 bases between. Germline V CDR1 and CDR2: PRHDT, FYEKMQ (reference sequence). This CDR3 has 14 amino acids. CDR3 nucleotide sequence: TGTGCCAGCAGCTTGACTGCCTTTGACAATGAGCAGTTCTTC. Encoded protein: CASSLTAFDNEQFF.

The sample holds a few counts of this clone. This sequence joins TRBV5-4 and TRBJ2-5, with 7 bases aligning to TRBD2. This CDR3 region has 15 residues. V lost 4 bases to trimming and J lost 1 base; unmatched junction nucleotides: 7. Germline V gene lookup returns CDR1 SGHNT and CDR2 YYREEE (reference sequence). CDR3 protein: CASSPAGARQETQYF. The CDR3 nucleotides read TGTGCCAGCAGCCCGGCGGGAGCCCGCCAAGAGACCCAGTACTTC.

This clone was counted a few times. A much larger clone differs from this one at a single base, so this may be a read error. The rearrangement uses TRBV14 and TRBJ1-1; D uncertain. The germline V gene encodes CDR1 SGHDN and CDR2 FVKESK. The CDR3 sequence is 16 residues long. V shed 2 bases and J shed 4 bases, with 17 bases lying between them. The CDR3 coding sequence is TGTGCCAGCAGCCAAAGCCCCTCACTGGTGACCACTGAAGCTTTCTTT. It specifies CASSQSPSLVTTEAFF.

This clone was seen repeatedly, ten times or more. The genes are TRBV19 and TRBJ1-2; a weak D match, TRBD1 (6 bases). CDR1 LNHDA and CDR2 SQIVND come from the germline V gene (reference sequence). Trimming removed 4 bases at V and 6 bases at J, with 9 bases between. This CDR3 has 12 residues. CDR3 residues: CASSRTDNGYTF. CDR3 coding DNA: TGTGCCAGTAGTAGGACAGACAATGGCTACACCTTC.

This clone was seen many times. V and J are TRBV6-5 and TRBJ2-1; 7 bases are shared with TRBD2. V shed 2 bases and J 4 bases; nucleotides not matched to a gene: 5. The germline V gene has CDR1 MNHEY and CDR2 SVGAGI. The CDR3 is 15 residues long. The DNA for the CDR3 is TGTGCCAGCAGTTACACCAGGACTAGATACAATGAGCAGTTCTTC. This gives the protein CASSYTRTRYNEQFF.